This TCR beta chain comes out of a study of blood T cell repertoires in COVID-19. Overall study context: COVID-19 samples from acute and convalescent phases originated in the United States, Italy and Spain. PBMCs, B-cell-depleted T cells, or T cells provided the cDNA or gDNA that made up the material.

Authors' data handling: Reference gene primer amplification yielded estimated nucleated cell counts. Sequencing used immunoSEQ multiplex PCR; TCRdb keeps in-frame clones, though not all of them. D and trimming come from the DNA, and the V and J calls and clone size come from that table. The sample records about 240,000 clones, 86% being singletons. This clone appeared a single time. The V end was cut by 5 bases, the J end by 1 base, with 11 bases between. This CDR3 region has 14 residues. CDR1 is SNHLY and CDR2 is FYNNEI in the germline V gene. V gene TRBV2 combines with J gene TRBJ1-1; a weak D match, TRBD1 (6 bases). This clonotype was sampled from an older man with acute or convalescent COVID-19. Sequencing input: peripheral blood. In DNA form, the CDR3 reads TGTGCCAGCAGTAGAGGACAGAGGAACACTGAAGCTTTCTTT. It yields the protein CASSRGQRNTEAFF.